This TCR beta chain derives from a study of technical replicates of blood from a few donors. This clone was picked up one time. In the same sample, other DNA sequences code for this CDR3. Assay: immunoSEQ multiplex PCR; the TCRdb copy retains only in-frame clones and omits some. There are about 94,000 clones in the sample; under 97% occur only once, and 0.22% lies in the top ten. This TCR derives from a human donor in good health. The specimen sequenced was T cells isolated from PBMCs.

DNA for the CDR3: TGCGCCAGCAGCTTGTCGGGCTACGAGCAGTACTTC. Amino acid sequence: CASSLSGYEQYF. The chain couples TRBV5-1 to TRBJ2-7; D is unclear. Germline loops: CDR1 SGHRS, CDR2 YFSETQ. There are 12 residues in the CDR3. Trimming left V 1 base short and J 3 bases short, with 5 bases between.